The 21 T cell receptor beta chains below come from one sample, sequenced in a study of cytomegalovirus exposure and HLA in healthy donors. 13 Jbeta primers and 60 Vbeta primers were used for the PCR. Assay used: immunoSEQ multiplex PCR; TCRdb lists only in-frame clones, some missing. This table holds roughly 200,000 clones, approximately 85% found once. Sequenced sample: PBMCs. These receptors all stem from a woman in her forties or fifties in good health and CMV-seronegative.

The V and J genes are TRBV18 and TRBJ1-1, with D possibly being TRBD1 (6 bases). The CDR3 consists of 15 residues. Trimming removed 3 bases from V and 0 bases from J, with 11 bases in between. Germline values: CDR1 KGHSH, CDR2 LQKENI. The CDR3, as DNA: TGTGCCAGCTCACCTCCCGGGACAATGAACACTGAAGCTTTCTTT. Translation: CASSPPGTMNTEAFF.

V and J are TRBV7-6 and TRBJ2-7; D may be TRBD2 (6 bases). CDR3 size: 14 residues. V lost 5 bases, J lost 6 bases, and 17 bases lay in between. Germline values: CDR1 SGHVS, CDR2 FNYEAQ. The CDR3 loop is CASSPTTTAGEQYF. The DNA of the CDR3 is TGTGCCAGCAGCCCGACGACGACAGCGGGCGAGCAGTACTTC.

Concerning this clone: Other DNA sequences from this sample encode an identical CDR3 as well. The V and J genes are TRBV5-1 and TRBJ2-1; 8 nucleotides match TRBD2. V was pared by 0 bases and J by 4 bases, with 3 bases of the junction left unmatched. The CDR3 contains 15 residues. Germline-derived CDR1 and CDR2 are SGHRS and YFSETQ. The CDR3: CASSLGGGGYNEQFF. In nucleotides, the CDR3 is TGCGCCAGCAGCTTGGGGGGCGGGGGGTACAATGAGCAGTTCTTC.

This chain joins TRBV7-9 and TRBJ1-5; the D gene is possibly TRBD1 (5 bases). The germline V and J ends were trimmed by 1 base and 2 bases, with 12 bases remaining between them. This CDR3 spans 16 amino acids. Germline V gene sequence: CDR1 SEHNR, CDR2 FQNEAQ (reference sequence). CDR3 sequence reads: CASSLVSGRGNQPQHF. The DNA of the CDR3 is TGTGCCAGCAGCTTAGTTAGCGGCAGGGGCAATCAGCCCCAGCATTTT.

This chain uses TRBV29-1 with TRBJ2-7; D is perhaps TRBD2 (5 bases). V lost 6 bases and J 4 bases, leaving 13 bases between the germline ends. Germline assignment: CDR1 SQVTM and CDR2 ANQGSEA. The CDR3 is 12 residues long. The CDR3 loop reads CSVFLDSYEQYF. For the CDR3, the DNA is TGCAGCGTGTTCTTGGACTCTTACGAGCAGTACTTC.

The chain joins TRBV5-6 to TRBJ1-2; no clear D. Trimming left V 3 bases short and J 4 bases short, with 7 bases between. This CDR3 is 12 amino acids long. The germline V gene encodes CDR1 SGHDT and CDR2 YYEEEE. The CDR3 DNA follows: TGTGCCAGCAGCTCGGGTGTCTATGGCTACACCTTC. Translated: CASSSGVYGYTF.

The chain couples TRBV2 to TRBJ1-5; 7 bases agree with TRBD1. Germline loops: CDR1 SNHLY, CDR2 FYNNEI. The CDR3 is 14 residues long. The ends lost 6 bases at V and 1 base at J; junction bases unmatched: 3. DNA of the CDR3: TGTGCCAGCAGGCAGACAGGGAGCAATCAGCCCCAGCATTTT. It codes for CASRQTGSNQPQHF.

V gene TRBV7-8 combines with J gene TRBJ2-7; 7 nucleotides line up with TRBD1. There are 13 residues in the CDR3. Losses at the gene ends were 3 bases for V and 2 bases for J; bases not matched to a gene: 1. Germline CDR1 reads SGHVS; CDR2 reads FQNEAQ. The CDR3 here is CASSFDRAYEQYF. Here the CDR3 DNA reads TGTGCCAGCAGCTTCGACAGGGCCTACGAGCAGTACTTC.

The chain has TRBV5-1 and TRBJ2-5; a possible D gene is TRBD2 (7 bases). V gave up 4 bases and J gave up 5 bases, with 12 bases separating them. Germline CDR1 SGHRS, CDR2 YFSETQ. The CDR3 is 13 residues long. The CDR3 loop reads CASSEGGGETQYF. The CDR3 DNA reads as TGCGCCAGCAGCGAGGGAGGGGGGGAGACCCAGTACTTC.

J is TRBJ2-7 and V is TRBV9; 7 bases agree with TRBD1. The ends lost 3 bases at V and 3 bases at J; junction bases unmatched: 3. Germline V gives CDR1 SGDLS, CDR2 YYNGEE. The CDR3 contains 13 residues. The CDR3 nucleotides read TGTGCCAGCAGCGACGACAGGGACTACGAGCAGTACTTC. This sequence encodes CASSDDRDYEQYF.

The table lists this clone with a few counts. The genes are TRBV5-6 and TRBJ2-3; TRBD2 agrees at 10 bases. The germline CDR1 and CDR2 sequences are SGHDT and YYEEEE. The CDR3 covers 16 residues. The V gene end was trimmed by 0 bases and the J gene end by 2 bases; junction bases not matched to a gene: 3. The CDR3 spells CASSLGTSGPTDTQYF. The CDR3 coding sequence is TGTGCCAGCAGCTTGGGGACTAGCGGTCCCACAGATACGCAGTATTTT.

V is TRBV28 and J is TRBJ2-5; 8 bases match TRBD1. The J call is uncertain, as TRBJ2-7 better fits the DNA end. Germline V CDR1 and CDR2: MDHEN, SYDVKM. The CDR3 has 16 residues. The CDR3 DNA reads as TGTGCCAGCAGTCCGAACGACAGGGGAAGAACTTACGAGCAGTACTTC. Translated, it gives CASSPNDRGRTYEQYF.

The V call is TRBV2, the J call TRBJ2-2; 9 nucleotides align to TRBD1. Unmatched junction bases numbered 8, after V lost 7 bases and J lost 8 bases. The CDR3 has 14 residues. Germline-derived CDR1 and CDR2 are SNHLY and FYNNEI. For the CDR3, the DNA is TGTGCCAGCAACCGGGACAGGGTTCTGGGGGAGCTGTTTTTT. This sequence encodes CASNRDRVLGELFF.

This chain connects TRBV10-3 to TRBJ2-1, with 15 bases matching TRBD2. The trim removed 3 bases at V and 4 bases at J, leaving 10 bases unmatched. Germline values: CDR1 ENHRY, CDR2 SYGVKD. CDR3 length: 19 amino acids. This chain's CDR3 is CAISEGEGLAGGTYNEQFF. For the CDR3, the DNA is TGTGCCATCAGTGAAGGGGAGGGACTAGCGGGAGGAACGTACAATGAGCAGTTCTTC.

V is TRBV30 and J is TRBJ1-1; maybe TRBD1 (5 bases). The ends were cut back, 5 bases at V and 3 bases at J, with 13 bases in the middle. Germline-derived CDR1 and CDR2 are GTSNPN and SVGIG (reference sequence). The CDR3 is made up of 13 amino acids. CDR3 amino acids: CAWLSWGDTEAFF. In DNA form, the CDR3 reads TGTGCCTGGCTGTCGTGGGGGGACACTGAAGCTTTCTTT.

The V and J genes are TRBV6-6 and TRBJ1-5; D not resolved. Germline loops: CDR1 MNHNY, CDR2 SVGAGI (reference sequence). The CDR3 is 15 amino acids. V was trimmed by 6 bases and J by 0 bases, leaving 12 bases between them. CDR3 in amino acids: CASSFVRGSNQPQHF. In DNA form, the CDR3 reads TGTGCCAGCAGCTTCGTAAGAGGTAGCAATCAGCCCCAGCATTTT.

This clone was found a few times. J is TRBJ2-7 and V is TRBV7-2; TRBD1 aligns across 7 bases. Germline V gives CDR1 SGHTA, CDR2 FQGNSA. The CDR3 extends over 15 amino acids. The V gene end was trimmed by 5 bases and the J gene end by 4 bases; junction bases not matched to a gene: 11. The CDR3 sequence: CASSIRTGAGYEQYF. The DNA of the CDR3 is TGTGCCAGCAGCATACGGACAGGTGCGGGTTACGAGCAGTACTTC.

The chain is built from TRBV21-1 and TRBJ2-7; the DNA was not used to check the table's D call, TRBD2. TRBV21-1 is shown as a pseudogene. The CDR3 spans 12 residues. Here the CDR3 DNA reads TGTGCCAGCAGCAAAGCCCCCCTCGAGCAGTACTTC. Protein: CASSKAPLEQYF.

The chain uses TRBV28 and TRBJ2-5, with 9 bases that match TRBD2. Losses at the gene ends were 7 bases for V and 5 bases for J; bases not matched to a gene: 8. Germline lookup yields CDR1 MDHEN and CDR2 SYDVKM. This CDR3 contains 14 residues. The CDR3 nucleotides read TGTGCCAGCATCCACCCCGGACTAGCGGAGACCCAGTACTTC. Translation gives CASIHPGLAETQYF.

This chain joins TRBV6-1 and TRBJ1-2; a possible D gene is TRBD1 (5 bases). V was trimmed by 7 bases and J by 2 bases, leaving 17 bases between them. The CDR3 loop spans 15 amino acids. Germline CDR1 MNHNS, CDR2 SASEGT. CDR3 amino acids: CASNGGDGLNYGYTF. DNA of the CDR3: TGTGCCAGCAATGGGGGGGATGGACTCAACTATGGCTACACCTTC.

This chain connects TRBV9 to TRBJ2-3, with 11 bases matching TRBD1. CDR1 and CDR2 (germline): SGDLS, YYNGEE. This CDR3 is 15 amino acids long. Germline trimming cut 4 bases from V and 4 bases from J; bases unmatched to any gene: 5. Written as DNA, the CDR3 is TGTGCCAGCAGCATCGGACAGGGGGCGGCAGATACGCAGTATTTT. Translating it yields CASSIGQGAADTQYF.